These T cell receptor beta chains were read from a single sample in a study of glioma-infiltrating T cells after dendritic cell vaccination. Some clones are missing from TCRdb's copy, which holds only in-frame ones; the method was immunoSEQ multiplex PCR. Among approximately 85,000 clones listed, around 84% were seen once. The sample consisted of blood, taken after dendritic cell vaccination. The origin of the receptors is a human donor with glioblastoma. The CDR3 runs from the conserved cysteine through the conserved F or W.

v_gene | CDR3aa
TRBV27 | CASSVGRPEDTYEQYF
TRBV5-5 | CASSKTEMNTEAFF
TRBV5-4 | CASSLDPGTATSGNTIYF
TRBV28 | CASTLGGRAFF
TRBV5-1 | CASSPIAGVGNEQFF
TRBV30 | CAWSVRLGGLNTGELFF
TRBV27 | CASSLWAGDPYGYTF
TRBV25-1 | CASRQGTGSYNSPLHF
TRBV7-3 | CASSPPGGSTDTQYF
TRBV9 | CASSDARGGDTQYF
TRBV7-3 | CASSPLSYNEQFF
TRBV9 | CASSVQGAVGEKLFF
TRBV5-1 | CASSGGQGALYEQYF
TRBV7-9 | CASSRGGQETQYF
TRBV27 | CASKQLSGNTIYF
TRBV29-1 | CSVEGDEGEGPQHF
TRBV5-8 | CASSLLGGSTEAFF
TRBV7-9 | CASSTAGGAEETQYF
TRBV11-2 | CASSLTEGGYEQYF
TRBV29-1 | CSVEGTSGKYEQYF
TRBV29-1 | CSVGVQGLWDEQYF
TRBV9 | CASSNPRGGDREGEQYF
TRBV10-3 | CAISAQGSYEQYF
TRBV5-4 | CASSQAGTGMNEKLFF
TRBV4-3 | CASSQDLLRTGIAYEQYF
TRBV9 | CASSRDQGLWSGELFF
TRBV5-6 | CASSPTGTGGHEQYF
TRBV28 | CASRGQGVGQPQHF
TRBV5-8 | CASSLAQGYEQYF